The 10 T cell receptor beta chains in this list originate from one sample, sequenced in a study of circulating CD8 cells and anti-PD-1 response in melanoma. Each library started from about 15 ng of total RNA using the QIAseq Immune Repertoire TCR panel. TCRdb redid the calling of the reads with MiXCR, one entry per CDR3 protein. The top ten hold roughly 50% of the sample, which has about 670 distinct CDR3 sequences, approximately 13% seen once. From live CD3+CD8+TCRalphabeta+ cells, four PD-1 and/or TIGIT subsets were sorted. Sequenced material: CD8+ T cells from PBMCs, taken at baseline or after one month of anti-PD-1 therapy (not recorded which). These receptors were taken from a human donor with melanoma.

Concerning this clonotype itself: A much larger clone sits a single nucleotide away, making a read error possible. V is TRBV20-1 and J is TRBJ1-2; 7 bases map to TRBD1. This CDR3 has 14 amino acids. Germline values: CDR1 DFQATT, CDR2 SNEGSKA (reference sequence). After removal of 5 bases from V and 4 bases from J, the junction contained 10 bases not matched to a gene. In nucleotides, the CDR3 is TGCAGTGCTCACCCCGGACAGGACCTCTATGGCTACACCTTC. Its translation: CSAHPGQDLYGYTF.

This clonotype rates as medium-sized. The V call is TRBV7-9, the J call TRBJ2-1, with D possibly matching TRBD2 (5 bases). The CDR3 consists of 16 residues. The germline V gene has CDR1 SEHNR and CDR2 FQNEAQ (reference sequence). V dropped 3 bases and J dropped 6 bases, with 18 bases sitting between them. The CDR3 DNA reads TGTGCCAGCAGCTTGACGACTACCCCGTCGGGCAATGAGCAGTTCTTC. Protein sequence: CASSLTTTPSGNEQFF.

This clonotype is deemed medium-sized. The chain has TRBV10-3 and TRBJ2-1; 12 positions agree with TRBD2. The ends lost 5 bases at V and 7 bases at J; junction bases unmatched: 6. Germline CDR1 reads ENHRY; CDR2 reads SYGVKD. The CDR3 contains 15 residues. Here the CDR3 reads CAISRTSGEGNEQFF. DNA of the CDR3: TGTGCCATCAGTCGGACTAGCGGGGAGGGAAATGAGCAGTTCTTC.

This clonotype is large (0.1 to 1%) by share. This rearrangement joins TRBV7-9 to TRBJ1-6; perhaps TRBD1 as D (5 bases). Germline values: CDR1 SEHNR, CDR2 FQNEAQ (reference sequence). The V end lost 5 bases, the J end lost 7 bases, and 12 bases lay between the germline ends. The CDR3 runs 14 residues. For the CDR3, the DNA is TGTGCCAGCAGCCGCGCAGGGTTGAATTCACCCCTCCACTTT. Its translation is CASSRAGLNSPLHF.

The table lists this clonotype with a few counts. V usage is TRBV30 and J usage is TRBJ1-2; 7 bases line up with TRBD1. The V segment lost 3 bases and the J segment 12 bases; nucleotides outside the gene matches: 13. The CDR3 covers 13 residues. CDR1 GTSNPN and CDR2 SVGIG come from the germline V gene (reference sequence). The CDR3 nucleotides are TGTGCCTGGAGCGACGGGACAGCGGAAGGGGACACCTTC. The encoded protein is CAWSDGTAEGDTF.

This clonotype is termed medium-sized. The chain recombines TRBV7-8 with TRBJ2-7; 7 bases agree with TRBD1. The CDR3 runs to 13 residues. V shed 1 base, J shed 5 bases, and the junction held 2 bases outside the gene matches. CDR1 is SGHVS, CDR2 FQNEAQ, per germline. CDR3 protein: CASSLDRGNEQYF. CDR3 bases: TGTGCCAGCAGCTTAGACAGGGGCAACGAGCAGTACTTC.

This clonotype has a handful of counts. The gene calls are TRBV29-1 and TRBJ1-2; unclear D gene. Trimming removed 1 base from V and 4 bases from J, with 7 bases in between. The CDR3 is 12 residues long. CDR1 is SQVTM and CDR2 is ANQGSEA in the germline V gene. Here the CDR3 reads CSVEVKPYGYTF. The CDR3 DNA is TGCAGCGTTGAAGTCAAGCCCTATGGCTACACCTTC.

This clonotype is labeled medium-sized (0.01 to 0.1%). The V gene is TRBV25-1, the J gene TRBJ2-7; D is ambiguous. Germline loops: CDR1 MGHDK, CDR2 SYGVNS. Between the trimmed V and J ends, which lost 4 bases and 0 bases, there was a span of 4 bases. The CDR3 totals 12 residues. CDR3 region: CASSGSSYEQYF. CDR3 coding DNA: TGTGCCAGCAGTGGGAGCTCCTACGAGCAGTACTTC.

This clonotype has a handful of counts. A much larger clone differs by one base, so this may be a read error. The chain couples TRBV7-2 to TRBJ2-3, with D perhaps matching TRBD2 (6 bases). Germline V CDR1 and CDR2: SGHTA, FQGNSA. The CDR3 sequence is 13 residues long. Here the CDR3 reads CVSSRASADTQYF. In DNA form, the CDR3 reads TGTGTCAGCAGCCGGGCTAGCGCAGATACGCAGTATTTT. The whole variable domain, filled in from reference TRBV7-2 and TRBJ2-3, reads GAGVSQSPSNKVTEKGKDVELRCDPISGHTALYWYRQSLGQGLEFLIYFQGNSAPDKSGLPSDRFSAERTGGSVSTLTIQRTQQEDSAVYLCVSSRASADTQYFGPGTRLTVL.

By sample share, this clonotype is medium-sized. The chain couples TRBV9 to TRBJ2-1; 7 bases map to TRBD1. The V segment lost 4 bases and the J segment 4 bases; nucleotides outside the gene matches: 5. The CDR3 contains 14 residues. The germline V gene encodes CDR1 SGDLS and CDR2 YYNGEE. The CDR3 DNA follows: TGTGCCAGCAGCCCGAGGACAGGATACAATGAGCAGTTCTTC. It codes for CASSPRTGYNEQFF. The whole variable domain, remainder taken from reference TRBV9 and TRBJ2-1, is DSGVTQTPKHLITATGQRVTLRCSPRSGDLSVYWYQQSLDQGLQFLIQYYNGEERAKGNILERFSAQQFPDLHSELNLSSLELGDSALYFCASSPRTGYNEQFFGPGTRLTVL.